A selection of T cell receptor beta chains follows, all from one sample in a study of technical replicates of blood from several donors. The table came from immunoSEQ multiplex PCR; TCRdb's copy has only in-frame clones and leaves some out. There are about 71,000 clones in the sample; about nine tenths occur only once, and around 0.37% lies in the top ten. The sequencing sample was made of T cells isolated from PBMCs. The receptors come from a human donor in good health. The CDR3 runs from the conserved cysteine through the conserved F or W. Each record gives: J gene, V gene, clone size, D gene, CDR3 DNA, CDR3 protein. The D gene is left open where the match is weak. Clone size is not always given. Where it is, it says once, few, many or a class for expanded clones.

>TRBJ2-4|TRBV4-3|-|TRBD2
TGCGCCAGCAGCCAAGAACACAAGACTAGCCCAGGCAAAAACATTCAGTACTTC
CASSQEHKTSPGKNIQYF
>TRBJ1-5|TRBV27|-|TRBD1
TGTGCCAGCAGCCAAGGGGGTCTACAGGGGCTTTGGGGTCAGCCCCAGCATTTT
CASSQGGLQGLWGQPQHF
>TRBJ2-7|TRBV9|-|-
TGTGCCAGCAGCGCATCGGGAGAGGCCCTTCTCAACGAGCAGTACTTC
CASSASGEALLNEQYF
>TRBJ2-7|TRBV7-2|-|TRBD2
TGTGCCAGCAGCTACTCTAGCGGGCCCTACGAGCAGTACTTC
CASSYSSGPYEQYF
>TRBJ2-1|TRBV10-2|-|-
TGCGCCAGCAGTGAGCGGGTAGACAATGAGCAGTTCTTC
CASSERVDNEQFF
>TRBJ1-2|TRBV11-2|-|-
TGTGCCAGCAGCTTAGCCCTTTCGAGTGGCTACACCTTC
CASSLALSSGYTF
>TRBJ2-7|TRBV4-1|-|-
TGCGCCAGCAGCCAAGATGGGCTAGCTCTCAAGCAGTACTTC
CASSQDGLALKQYF
>TRBJ1-2|TRBV28|-|TRBD1
TGTGCCAGCAGTTTCGGGACAGGGGGTGGCTACACCTTC
CASSFGTGGGYTF
>TRBJ2-5|TRBV9|-|-
TGTGCCAGCAGCCAAGACAGGTACCAAGAGACCCAGTACTTC
CASSQDRYQETQYF
>TRBJ2-7|TRBV28|-|-
TGTGCCAGCAGTTCTTTAGGCGTCCAGGGCTACGAGCAGTACTTC
CASSSLGVQGYEQYF
>TRBJ2-5|TRBV2|-|-
TGTGCCAGCGGCGCGGGCTTATCTTTAGAGACCCAGTACTTC
CASGAGLSLETQYF
>TRBJ2-7|TRBV5-4|-|TRBD1
TGTGCCAGCAGCTTACCCGGGACAGCGTCCTCCTACGAGCAGTACTTC
CASSLPGTASSYEQYF
>TRBJ1-1|TRBV10-1|-|TRBD1
TGCGCCAGCAGTGAAACAGGGGACACTGAAGCTTTCTTT
CASSETGDTEAFF
>TRBJ2-7|TRBV7-2|-|TRBD1
TGTGCCAGCAGCGGAAGGGACAGGGGCTTCGAGCAGTACTTC
CASSGRDRGFEQYF
>TRBJ2-1|TRBV13|-|TRBD1
TGTGCCAGCAGCTTCCGGGACAGGGGATACAATGAGCAGTTCTTC
CASSFRDRGYNEQFF
>TRBJ2-6|TRBV29-1|-|TRBD1
TGCAGCGTTGGAGGGGAAACAGGGGGCGCCGGGGCCAACGTCCTGACTTTC
CSVGGETGGAGANVLTF
>TRBJ1-1|TRBV6-5|-|-
TGTGCCAGCAGTTACGGTGGGGCAGCTTTCTTT
CASSYGGAAFF
>TRBJ1-1|TRBV21-1|once|-
-
CASSKVGGGNWGTEAFF
>TRBJ1-5|TRBV4-2|-|-
TGTGCCAGCAGCCAAGATCCCTCGCAGTATAGCAATCAGCCCCAGCATTTT
CASSQDPSQYSNQPQHF
>TRBJ2-7|TRBV9|-|TRBD2
TGTGCCAGCAGCGTAGATATTAGCGGGGACTACGAGCAGTACTTC
CASSVDISGDYEQYF
>TRBJ2-2|TRBV6-6|-|TRBD1
TGTGCCAGCAGGCCTGGACAGGGGTTTTTTCCCGGGGAGCTGTTTTTT
CASRPGQGFFPGELFF
>TRBJ2-6|TRBV2|-|-
TGTGCCAGCAGTGGGCCAGGCCCCTCTGGGGCCAACGTCCTGACTTTC
CASSGPGPSGANVLTF
>TRBJ1-5|TRBV28|-|-
TGTGCCAGCACCATCTCCCGGAATCAGCCCCAGCATTTT
CASTISRNQPQHF
>TRBJ2-7|TRBV15|-|TRBD2
TGTGCCACCAGCAGGCGGGAGGGCGGATGGTCCGAGCAGTACTTC
CATSRREGGWSEQYF
>TRBJ1-1|TRBV6-5|-|-
TGTGCCAGCAGTGATCAGGCTCTGAACACTGAAGCTTTCTTT
CASSDQALNTEAFF